This T cell receptor beta chain is drawn from a study of cytomegalovirus exposure and HLA in healthy donors. For the study at large: An early release of data contained some 80 million unique TCRs, which came from HLA-typed donors. Findings and limits, study-wide: Common viral pathogens (according to a later analysis) appeared linked to several of the most significant clusters.

PCR was performed using 60 Vbeta and 13 Jbeta primers. Original handling: As a later analysis found, there were tens of millions of unique TCR beta chains, of which roughly 11 million were shared. The table came from immunoSEQ multiplex PCR; TCRdb's copy has only in-frame clones and leaves some out. For V, J and clone size, that table is used; D and trimming come from the DNA. The data show some 180,000 clones, over 75% seen once. Worth noting for this clone: No antigen is known for it.

Donors had nominal health at sampling but likely had unrecorded immune exposures. Sequencing input: PBMCs. The receptor comes from a young woman in good health and CMV-seronegative.

The CDR3 region is CASSLPGNQETQYF. As DNA, the CDR3 is TGTGCCAGCAGCTTGCCCGGTAACCAAGAGACCCAGTACTTC. This chain connects TRBV5-4 to TRBJ2-5; D is ambiguous. Germline CDR1 reads SGHNT; CDR2 reads YYREEE (reference sequence). The V and J ends lost 1 base and 0 bases respectively, with 7 bases between them. The CDR3 length is 14 residues.